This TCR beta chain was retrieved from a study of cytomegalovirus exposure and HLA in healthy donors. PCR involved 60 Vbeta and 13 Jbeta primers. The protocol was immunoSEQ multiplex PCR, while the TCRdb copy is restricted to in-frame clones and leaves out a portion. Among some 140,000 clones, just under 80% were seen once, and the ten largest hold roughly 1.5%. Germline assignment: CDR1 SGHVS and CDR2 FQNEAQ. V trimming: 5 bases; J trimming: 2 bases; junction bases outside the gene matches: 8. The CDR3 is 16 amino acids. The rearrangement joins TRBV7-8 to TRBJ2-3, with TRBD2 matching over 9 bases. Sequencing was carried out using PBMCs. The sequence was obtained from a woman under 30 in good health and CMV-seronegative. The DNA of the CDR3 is TGTGCCAGCAGCGCCGGGACTAGCATCTCCACAGATACGCAGTATTTT. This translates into CASSAGTSISTDTQYF.